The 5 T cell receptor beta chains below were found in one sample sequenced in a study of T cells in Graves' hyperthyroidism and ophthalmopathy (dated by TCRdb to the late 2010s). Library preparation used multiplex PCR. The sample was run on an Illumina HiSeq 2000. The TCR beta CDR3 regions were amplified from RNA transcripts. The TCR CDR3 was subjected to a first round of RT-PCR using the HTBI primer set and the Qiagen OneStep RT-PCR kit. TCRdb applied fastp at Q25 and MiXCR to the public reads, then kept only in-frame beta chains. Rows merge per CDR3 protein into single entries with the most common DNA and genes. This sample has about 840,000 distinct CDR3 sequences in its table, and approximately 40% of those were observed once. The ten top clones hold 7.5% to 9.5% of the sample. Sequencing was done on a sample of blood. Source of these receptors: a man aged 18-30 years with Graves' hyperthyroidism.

The CDR3 protein is CASSTAPGQADTGELFF. The DNA for the CDR3 is TGCGCCAGCAGCACCGCCCCCGGACAGGCCGACACCGGGGAGCTGTTTTTT. The gene calls are TRBV5-1 and TRBJ2-2; 7 positions match TRBD1. V shed 4 bases and J 3 bases; nucleotides not matched to a gene: 12. The CDR3 sequence is 17 residues long. Germline V gene sequence: CDR1 SGHRS, CDR2 YFSETQ.

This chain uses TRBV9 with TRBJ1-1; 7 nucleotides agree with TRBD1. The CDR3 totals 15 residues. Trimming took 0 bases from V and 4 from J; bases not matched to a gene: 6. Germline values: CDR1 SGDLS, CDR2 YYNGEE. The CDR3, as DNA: TGTGCCAGCAGCGTAGAGGGGGCTAGGGGCACTGAAGCTTTCTTT. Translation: CASSVEGARGTEAFF.

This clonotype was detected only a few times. In DNA, the CDR3 is TGTGCCAGCTCACCGCTAGCGGGAGGAATCAATGAGCAGTTCTTC. Encoded protein: CASSPLAGGINEQFF. The chain employs TRBV18 and TRBJ2-1, with 11 positions matching TRBD2. Trimming took 3 bases from V and 6 from J; bases not matched to a gene: 4. Germline V gene lookup returns CDR1 KGHSH and CDR2 LQKENI. This CDR3 region has 15 residues.

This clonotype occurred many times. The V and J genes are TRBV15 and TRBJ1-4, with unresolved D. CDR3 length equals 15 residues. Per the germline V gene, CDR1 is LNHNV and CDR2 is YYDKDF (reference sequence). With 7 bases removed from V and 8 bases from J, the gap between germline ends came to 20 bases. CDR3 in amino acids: CATTLLGDPSEKLFF. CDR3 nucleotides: TGTGCCACCACCCTCCTAGGCGATCCGTCGGAAAAACTGTTTTTT.

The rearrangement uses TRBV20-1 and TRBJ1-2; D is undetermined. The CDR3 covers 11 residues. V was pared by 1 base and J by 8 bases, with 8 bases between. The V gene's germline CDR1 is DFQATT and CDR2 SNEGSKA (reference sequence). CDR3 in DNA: TGCAGTGCTAGAGCGGGAGAAGGCTACACCTTC. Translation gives CSARAGEGYTF.